Listed below are T cell receptor beta chains from one sample, sequenced in a study of control samples from healthy donors and cancer patients. The method was immunoSEQ multiplex PCR; TCRdb's version includes in-frame clones alone and lacks a portion of them. The table records roughly 20,000 clones, roughly 84% of them present only once. The sequenced material came from PBMCs. The receptors derive from a man in his sixties with head and neck cancer. Both conserved end residues are part of each CDR3. A D gene is named only where the DNA matches it firmly. The listing skips clone size in some rows; elsewhere it reads once, few, many or a size class.

d_gene: TRBD1; j_gene: TRBJ1-6; v_gene: TRBV5-1; abundance: once; CDR3nt: TGCGCCAGCAGCTGGGACAGGGAATCACCCCTCCACTTT; CDR3aa: CASSWDRESPLHF
d_gene: TRBD1; j_gene: TRBJ2-7; v_gene: TRBV27; abundance: .; CDR3nt: TGTGCCAGCAGTTCCCGACAGGGGTTCTCCCTGTTGGACGAGCAGTACTTC; CDR3aa: CASSSRQGFSLLDEQYF
d_gene: .; j_gene: TRBJ1-4; v_gene: TRBV5-1; abundance: .; CDR3nt: TGCGCCAGCAGCTTGGCCAGGGCCCAGAATGAAAAACTGTTTTTT; CDR3aa: CASSLARAQNEKLFF
d_gene: TRBD1; j_gene: TRBJ2-7; v_gene: TRBV4-1; abundance: .; CDR3nt: TGCGCCAGCAGCCAAGGACGGACAGGGGGCTACGAGCAGTACTTC; CDR3aa: CASSQGRTGGYEQYF
d_gene: .; j_gene: TRBJ2-2; v_gene: TRBV5-1; abundance: .; CDR3nt: TGCGCCAGCAGCTTGGATCCCGGGGAGCTGTTTTTT; CDR3aa: CASSLDPGELFF
d_gene: .; j_gene: TRBJ2-7; v_gene: TRBV11-2; abundance: few; CDR3nt: TGTGCCAGCAGCTTAGGTCCGGGGAGATACGAGCAGTACTTC; CDR3aa: CASSLGPGRYEQYF
d_gene: TRBD2; j_gene: TRBJ2-6; v_gene: TRBV7-6; abundance: .; CDR3nt: TGTGCCAGCAGCCCATCTAGCGGGGGAGTCTCTGGGGCCAACGTCCTGACTTTC; CDR3aa: CASSPSSGGVSGANVLTF
d_gene: TRBD2; j_gene: TRBJ2-7; v_gene: TRBV7-2; abundance: few; CDR3nt: TGTGCCAGCAGCTTACAGTCTAGCGGGAGCTACGAGCAGTACTTC; CDR3aa: CASSLQSSGSYEQYF
d_gene: .; j_gene: TRBJ1-4; v_gene: TRBV5-6; abundance: .; CDR3nt: TGTGCCAGCAGCTTGTTCGTTATCAGGGAGGGTGATGAAAAACTGTTTTTT; CDR3aa: CASSLFVIREGDEKLFF
d_gene: TRBD1; j_gene: TRBJ2-7; v_gene: TRBV5-1; abundance: .; CDR3nt: TGCGCCAGCAGCTTGGGACAGGGAATAGGGCAGTACTTC; CDR3aa: CASSLGQGIGQYF
d_gene: TRBD1; j_gene: TRBJ1-5; v_gene: TRBV2; abundance: .; CDR3nt: TGTGCCAGCAGATTCGACAGGGGGGAAAATCAGCCCCAGCATTTT; CDR3aa: CASRFDRGENQPQHF
d_gene: TRBD2; j_gene: TRBJ2-3; v_gene: TRBV27; abundance: .; CDR3nt: TGTGCCAGCAGCACTAGCGGGGAGAGCACAGATACGCAGTATTTT; CDR3aa: CASSTSGESTDTQYF
d_gene: .; j_gene: TRBJ2-2; v_gene: TRBV24-1; abundance: few; CDR3nt: TGTGCCACCAGTTCTTCTCTCGGGGGAGCGAACACCGGGGAGCTGTTTTTT; CDR3aa: CATSSSLGGANTGELFF
d_gene: .; j_gene: TRBJ1-5; v_gene: TRBV19; abundance: .; CDR3nt: TGTGCCACCGAGGCGGGGGCTTATAGCAATCAGCCCCAGCATTTT; CDR3aa: CATEAGAYSNQPQHF
d_gene: TRBD2; j_gene: TRBJ2-4; v_gene: TRBV18; abundance: .; CDR3nt: TGTGCCAGCTCATACTACAGACTAGCGGGGGACCCGGGCAAAAACATTCAGTACTTC; CDR3aa: CASSYYRLAGDPGKNIQYF
d_gene: .; j_gene: TRBJ2-2; v_gene: TRBV5-1; abundance: .; CDR3nt: TGCGCCAGCCGACCGAACGCGAACACCGGGGAGCTGTTTTTT; CDR3aa: CASRPNANTGELFF
d_gene: TRBD1; j_gene: TRBJ2-7; v_gene: TRBV29-1; abundance: .; CDR3nt: TGCAGCGTTGAGGGGGCAGGGGGCGGCTACGAGCAGTACTTC; CDR3aa: CSVEGAGGGYEQYF
d_gene: .; j_gene: TRBJ1-2; v_gene: TRBV12-3/TRBV12-4; abundance: .; CDR3nt: TGTGCCAGCAGTTTTTCAGGGGCTCAAGGCTACACCTTC; CDR3aa: CASSFSGAQGYTF
d_gene: .; j_gene: TRBJ1-5; v_gene: TRBV20-1; abundance: .; CDR3nt: TGCAGTGCTAGTCATACAGCTCATCAGCCCCAGCATTTT; CDR3aa: CSASHTAHQPQHF
d_gene: TRBD1; j_gene: TRBJ1-5; v_gene: TRBV28; abundance: .; CDR3nt: TGTGCCAGCAGCTCTGACTCAGGGGACAGGGCATATCAGCCCCAGCATTTT; CDR3aa: CASSSDSGDRAYQPQHF
d_gene: .; j_gene: TRBJ2-5; v_gene: TRBV7-2; abundance: .; CDR3nt: TGTGCCAGCAGCTTAGTGAGTAGCGAACAAGAGACCCAGTACTTC; CDR3aa: CASSLVSSEQETQYF
d_gene: .; j_gene: TRBJ2-3; v_gene: TRBV18; abundance: .; CDR3nt: TGTGCCAGCTCACCAACAGATACGCAGTATTTT; CDR3aa: CASSPTDTQYF
d_gene: .; j_gene: TRBJ1-1; v_gene: TRBV30; abundance: once; CDR3nt: TGTGCCTGGAGTACAAACACTGAAGCTTTCTTT; CDR3aa: CAWSTNTEAFF
d_gene: TRBD2; j_gene: TRBJ2-7; v_gene: TRBV7-2; abundance: .; CDR3nt: TGTGCCAGCAGCTTAGCTAGCGGGGGGGCCGGCGGGTCCTACGAGCAGTACTTC; CDR3aa: CASSLASGGAGGSYEQYF
d_gene: TRBD1; j_gene: TRBJ1-4; v_gene: TRBV4-3; abundance: .; CDR3nt: TGCGCCAGCAGCCAAGCGAGACAGGGGAGTGAAAAACTGTTTTTT; CDR3aa: CASSQARQGSEKLFF
d_gene: .; j_gene: TRBJ2-6; v_gene: TRBV5-1; abundance: .; CDR3nt: TGCGCCAGCATCGCAGATAAACAGGGCTCTGGGGCCAACGTCCTGACTTTC; CDR3aa: CASIADKQGSGANVLTF
d_gene: TRBD1; j_gene: TRBJ2-7; v_gene: TRBV4-3; abundance: .; CDR3nt: TGCGCCAGCAGCCAAGATCAGGTCAGGGGGATCGACGAGCAGTACTTC; CDR3aa: CASSQDQVRGIDEQYF
d_gene: .; j_gene: TRBJ1-4; v_gene: TRBV19; abundance: .; CDR3nt: TGTGCCAGTAGTCCCCAGACACCGGCTAATGAAAAACTGTTTTTT; CDR3aa: CASSPQTPANEKLFF
d_gene: .; j_gene: TRBJ2-1; v_gene: TRBV6-5; abundance: few; CDR3nt: TGTGCCAGCAGCTACGGGGAAATCAATGAGCAGTTCTTC; CDR3aa: CASSYGEINEQFF
d_gene: TRBD2; j_gene: TRBJ2-1; v_gene: TRBV7-2; abundance: few; CDR3nt: TGTGCCAGCAGCTTTGGCCCCGGACTAGCGGGAGCACATGAGCAGTTCTTC; CDR3aa: CASSFGPGLAGAHEQFF
d_gene: TRBD2; j_gene: TRBJ2-7; v_gene: TRBV2; abundance: once; CDR3nt: TGTGCCAGCAGGCCCCTAGCGGGAGGGCTCGAGCAGTACTTC; CDR3aa: CASRPLAGGLEQYF
d_gene: TRBD1; j_gene: TRBJ1-2; v_gene: TRBV9; abundance: .; CDR3nt: TGTGCCAGCAGCGTAGCCCCCCTTACAGGGTTCGGGGACAGTAACTATGGCTACACCTTC; CDR3aa: CASSVAPLTGFGDSNYGYTF
d_gene: .; j_gene: TRBJ1-1; v_gene: TRBV7-2; abundance: .; CDR3nt: TGTGCCAGCAGCTTTATGAACACTGAAGCTTTCTTT; CDR3aa: CASSFMNTEAFF
d_gene: .; j_gene: TRBJ2-3; v_gene: TRBV11-2; abundance: once; CDR3nt: TGTGCCAGCAGCTTAGGGGGACGAACAGATACGCAGTATTTT; CDR3aa: CASSLGGRTDTQYF
d_gene: .; j_gene: TRBJ1-5; v_gene: TRBV6-6; abundance: .; CDR3nt: TGTGCCAGCAGCCCCGGGGGTAGCAATCAGCCCCAGCATTTT; CDR3aa: CASSPGGSNQPQHF
d_gene: .; j_gene: TRBJ2-4; v_gene: TRBV12-3/TRBV12-4; abundance: .; CDR3nt: TGTGCCAGCAGAGAGGAGGGGAACATTCAGTACTTC; CDR3aa: CASREEGNIQYF
d_gene: .; j_gene: TRBJ1-5; v_gene: TRBV7-9; abundance: .; CDR3nt: TGTGCCAGCAGCTTAGCTGGGTCATACGGTCAGCCCCAGCATTTT; CDR3aa: CASSLAGSYGQPQHF
d_gene: .; j_gene: TRBJ2-2; v_gene: TRBV18; abundance: .; CDR3nt: TGTGCCAGCTCCCCTAGGGAGGCCCCGAACACCGGGGAGCTGTTTTTT; CDR3aa: CASSPREAPNTGELFF
d_gene: .; j_gene: TRBJ2-2; v_gene: TRBV4-3; abundance: .; CDR3nt: TGCGCCAGCAGCCAAGAGGGATACGCGAACACCGGGGAGCTGTTTTTT; CDR3aa: CASSQEGYANTGELFF
d_gene: .; j_gene: TRBJ1-4; v_gene: TRBV11-2; abundance: few; CDR3nt: TGTGCCAGCAGGGTGGGGGCCAGGGGTGTTGAAAAACTGTTTTTT; CDR3aa: CASRVGARGVEKLFF
d_gene: .; j_gene: TRBJ1-2; v_gene: TRBV7-2; abundance: .; CDR3nt: TGTGCCAGCAGCGTGGGACTGTTAGATGGCTACACCTTC; CDR3aa: CASSVGLLDGYTF
d_gene: .; j_gene: TRBJ1-5; v_gene: TRBV5-1; abundance: .; CDR3nt: TGCGCCAGCAGCTTGGAGAGCAATCAGCCCCAGCATTTT; CDR3aa: CASSLESNQPQHF
d_gene: TRBD1; j_gene: TRBJ1-6; v_gene: TRBV7-8; abundance: .; CDR3nt: TGTGCCAGCAGCCCGACAGGGAATAATTCACCCCTCCACTTT; CDR3aa: CASSPTGNNSPLHF
d_gene: TRBD1; j_gene: TRBJ1-1; v_gene: TRBV7-6; abundance: few; CDR3nt: TGTGCCAGCAGCACAGGGGGGGTCACTGAAGCTTTCTTT; CDR3aa: CASSTGGVTEAFF
d_gene: TRBD1; j_gene: TRBJ2-2; v_gene: TRBV27; abundance: .; CDR3nt: TGTGCCAGCAGTTACAGGGGATGGGTCGGGGAGCTGTTTTTT; CDR3aa: CASSYRGWVGELFF
d_gene: TRBD2; j_gene: TRBJ2-3; v_gene: TRBV27; abundance: .; CDR3nt: TGTGCCAGCAGTTTATCGTGGACTAGCTTTGGGACAGATACGCAGTATTTT; CDR3aa: CASSLSWTSFGTDTQYF